This TCR beta chain was sequenced for a study of T cells in localized non-small cell lung cancer. Study findings and constraints: With higher T cell density in blood came longer overall survival.

Per germline, CDR1 SEHNR and CDR2 FQNEAQ (reference sequence). The CDR3 loop spans 13 amino acids. Trimming stripped 5 bases from V and 4 bases from J, with 10 bases between. Assay used: immunoSEQ multiplex PCR; TCRdb lists only in-frame clones, some missing. The data contain around 15,000 clones, 70% to 90% of them seen just once; the ten biggest clones take up around 25%. A word on this clone: Its antigen is not known.

This chain links TRBV7-9 with TRBJ2-3; no reliable D call. The specimen was peripheral blood, collected before any cancer treatment. This sequence originates from an older male donor with stage I lung adenocarcinoma. CDR3 coding DNA: TGTGCCAGCAGCCAATTCGTACCAGATACGCAGTATTTT. This encodes CASSQFVPDTQYF.